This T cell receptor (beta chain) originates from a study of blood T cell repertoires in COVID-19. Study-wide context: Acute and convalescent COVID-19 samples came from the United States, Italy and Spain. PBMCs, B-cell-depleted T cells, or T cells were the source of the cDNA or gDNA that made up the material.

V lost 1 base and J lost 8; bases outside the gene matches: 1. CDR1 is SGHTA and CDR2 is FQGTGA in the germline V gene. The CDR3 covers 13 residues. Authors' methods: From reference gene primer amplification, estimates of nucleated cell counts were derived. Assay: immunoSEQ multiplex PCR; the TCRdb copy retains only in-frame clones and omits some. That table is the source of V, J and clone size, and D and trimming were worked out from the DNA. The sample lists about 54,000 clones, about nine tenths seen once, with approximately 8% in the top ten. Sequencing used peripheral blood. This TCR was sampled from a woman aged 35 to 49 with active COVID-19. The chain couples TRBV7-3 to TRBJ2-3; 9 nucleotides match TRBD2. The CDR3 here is CASSLSGGVTQYF. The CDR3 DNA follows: TGTGCCAGCAGCTTAAGCGGGGGGGTTACGCAGTATTTT.